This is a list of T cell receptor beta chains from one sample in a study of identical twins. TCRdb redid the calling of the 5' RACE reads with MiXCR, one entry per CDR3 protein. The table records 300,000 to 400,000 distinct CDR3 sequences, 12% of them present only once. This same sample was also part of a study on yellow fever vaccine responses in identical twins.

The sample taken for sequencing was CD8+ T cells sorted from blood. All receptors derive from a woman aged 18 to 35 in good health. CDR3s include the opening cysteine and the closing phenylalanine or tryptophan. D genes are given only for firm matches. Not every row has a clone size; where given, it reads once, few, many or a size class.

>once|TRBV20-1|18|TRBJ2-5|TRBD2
TGCAGTGCTAGGGGGGCTAGCGGGGACCAACGTTACCAAGAGACCCAGTACTTC
CSARGASGDQRYQETQYF
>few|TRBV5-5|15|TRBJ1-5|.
TGTGCCAGCAGCCTGGGGTGGGGCCCTACGAGGACCCAGCATTTT
CASSLGWGPTRTQHF
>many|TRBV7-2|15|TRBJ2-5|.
TGTGCCAGCAGCTTACAGGGCCCCTATTTGGAGACCCAGTACTTC
CASSLQGPYLETQYF
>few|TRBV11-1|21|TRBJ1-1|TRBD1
TGTGCCAGCAGCTTAGTTCGTCGCGACAGGGTTTTAGATCGCGGGAACACTGAAGCTTTCTTT
CASSLVRRDRVLDRGNTEAFF
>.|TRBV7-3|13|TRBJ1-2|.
TGTGCCAGCAGCTTGCAGGGAGACTATGGCTACACCTTC
CASSLQGDYGYTF
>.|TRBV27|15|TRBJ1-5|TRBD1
TGTGCCAGCAGCCAAACCGGGACAGGGGCCCAGCCCCAGCATTTT
CASSQTGTGAQPQHF
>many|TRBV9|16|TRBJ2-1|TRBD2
TGTGCCAGCACTCCCATGAGCGGGGGATCCTACAATGAGCAGTTCTTC
CASTPMSGGSYNEQFF
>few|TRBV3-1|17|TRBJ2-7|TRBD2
TGTGCCAGCAGCCCGAGGCACCTCCTAGCGGGTGCCTACGAGCAGTACTTC
CASSPRHLLAGAYEQYF
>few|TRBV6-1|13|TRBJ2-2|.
TGTGCCAGCAGGCCCTTTTTGGCCGGGGAGCTGTTTTTT
CASRPFLAGELFF
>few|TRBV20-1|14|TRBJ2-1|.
TGCAGTGCTAGAGATCCGGCGGGGTTCAGTGAGCAGTTCTTC
CSARDPAGFSEQFF
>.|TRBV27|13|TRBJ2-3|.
TGTGCCAGCAGTTTAGGTCTCATGGATACGCAGTATTTT
CASSLGLMDTQYF
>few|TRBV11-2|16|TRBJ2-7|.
TGTGCCAGCAGCTTAGTGGCAGGAGCGCGCGTAGTTGAGCAGTACTTC
CASSLVAGARVVEQYF
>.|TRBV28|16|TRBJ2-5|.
TGTGCCAGCAGTTCCTTATCCGGACTGTACCAAGAGACCCAGTACTTC
CASSSLSGLYQETQYF
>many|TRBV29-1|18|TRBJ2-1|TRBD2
TGCAGCGTTGCGGCGGGACTAGCGGGAGGGCGAGGCTACAATGAGCAGTTCTTC
CSVAAGLAGGRGYNEQFF
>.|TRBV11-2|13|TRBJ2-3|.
TGTGCCAGCAGCTTAGATAGTCGTGATACGCAGTATTTT
CASSLDSRDTQYF
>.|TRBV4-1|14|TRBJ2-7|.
TGCGCCAGCAGGCCCGGGACGGGGAGCTACGAGCAGTACTTC
CASRPGTGSYEQYF
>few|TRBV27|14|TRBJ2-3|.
TGTGCCAGCAGTCCCCGGCACGGCACAGATACGCAGTATTTT
CASSPRHGTDTQYF
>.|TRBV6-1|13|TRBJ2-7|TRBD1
TGTGCCAGCCCCTCCGACAGGGTCCACGAGCAGTACTTC
CASPSDRVHEQYF
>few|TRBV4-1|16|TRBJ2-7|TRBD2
TGCGCCAGCAGCCAAGAAGGGGAACTAGCGTTATACGAGCAGTACTTC
CASSQEGELALYEQYF
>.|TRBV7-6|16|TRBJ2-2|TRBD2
TGTGCCAGCAGCTTAGCACCCCGACTAGCCCCTGGGGAGCTGTTTTTT
CASSLAPRLAPGELFF
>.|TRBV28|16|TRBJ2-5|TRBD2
TGTGCCAGCCTCCCCCCCAGCGGGATGTACCAAGAGACCCAGTACTTC
CASLPPSGMYQETQYF
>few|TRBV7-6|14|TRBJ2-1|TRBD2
TGTGCCAGCAGCCGGGGACTAACAGACAATGAGCAGTTCTTC
CASSRGLTDNEQFF